The 24 T cell receptor beta chains below were found in one sample sequenced in a study of CD8+CD57+ T cells in acquired aplastic anemia. For CDR3 and TCR beta VDJ profiling, genomic DNA was the template used. MiXCR was run by TCRdb on the reads, yielding one entry per CDR3 protein. The sample records around 220,000 distinct CDR3 sequences, almost 50% being singletons. Patients selected for sequencing had displayed CD8+CD57+ cell expansion by flow cytometry. The sample comprised sorted CD4+, CD8+, or CD8+CD57+ T cells (not recorded which) from PBMCs. Receptor source: a human donor with aplastic anemia.

This clonotype was observed a handful of times. The gene calls are TRBV6-5 and TRBJ1-1, with 7 bases matching TRBD1. This CDR3 has 14 residues. Per germline, CDR1 MNHEY and CDR2 SVGAGI. The junction had 12 bases not matched to a gene; V was cut back by 6 bases and J by 8 bases. In nucleotides, the CDR3 is TGTGCCAGCAGCCCAGACAGGGCCGGGGGGGAAGCTTTCTTT. This sequence encodes CASSPDRAGGEAFF.

This clonotype was picked up many times. The chain joins TRBV5-1 to TRBJ1-2; D uncertain. The CDR3 is 12 residues long. V was trimmed by 0 bases and J by 7 bases, leaving 7 bases between them. CDR1 and CDR2 (germline): SGHRS, YFSETQ. CDR3 in DNA: TGCGCCAGCAGCTTGGACAAGAGTGGCTACACCTTC. It specifies CASSLDKSGYTF.

Worth noting for this clonotype: One end of the junction does not line up with germline, which may come from a read error. J is TRBJ2-3 and V is TRBV19; D assignment may be TRBD1 or TRBD2 (5 bases each). The CDR3 spans 14 residues. Per germline, CDR1 LNHDA and CDR2 SQIVND (reference sequence). The chain's CDR3 is CASSKVGATGTQYF. The DNA for the CDR3 is TGTGCCAGTAGTAAGGTGGGAGCCACAGGTACGCAGTATTTT.

In this sample, this clonotype turned up many times. The rearrangement links TRBV6-1 to TRBJ2-7; TRBD1 aligns across 9 bases. The CDR3 length is 14 residues. Germline loops: CDR1 MNHNS, CDR2 SASEGT. Unmatched junction bases numbered 4, after V lost 4 bases and J lost 3 bases. The CDR3 DNA reads TGTGCCAGCAGTGCCACGACAGGGGGCTACGAGCAGTACTTC. Amino acid sequence: CASSATTGGYEQYF.

The rearrangement uses TRBV20-1 and TRBJ2-7; possibly TRBD2 for D (5 bases). The V end was cut by 1 base, the J end by 5 bases, with 6 bases between. The CDR3 covers 11 residues. The germline V gene encodes CDR1 DFQATT and CDR2 SNEGSKA (reference sequence). The CDR3 loop reads CSARGTDEQYF. The DNA for the CDR3 is TGCAGTGCTAGAGGGACTGACGAGCAGTACTTC.

Only a few counts were recorded for this clonotype. The rearrangement uses TRBV6-1 and TRBJ1-4; possible D gene TRBD1, 6 bases. Germline V gives CDR1 MNHNS, CDR2 SASEGT. V gave up 4 bases and J gave up 4 bases, with 10 bases separating them. The CDR3 consists of 14 residues. The CDR3 is CASSGGPINEKLFF. For the CDR3, the DNA is TGTGCCAGCAGTGGGGGGCCGATTAATGAAAAACTGTTTTTT.

This chain links TRBV2 with TRBJ2-7; a weak D match, TRBD1 (6 bases). The CDR3 totals 13 residues. The V gene's germline CDR1 is SNHLY and CDR2 FYNNEI. Trimming removed 8 bases at V and 7 bases at J, with 18 bases between. CDR3 DNA sequence: TGTGCCAGCTGTACAGGGCCTCCAGGGGAGCAGTACTTC. Protein product: CASCTGPPGEQYF.

The sample holds a few counts of this clonotype. One base away lies a much larger clone, so this may be a sequencing read error. The conserved phenylalanine or tryptophan is not found at the CDR3 terminus, so this likely reflects a read error. The chain is built from TRBV7-9 and TRBJ2-7, with D perhaps being TRBD1 or TRBD2 (6 bases each). Trimming removed 0 bases from V and 7 bases from J, with 13 bases in between. Per germline, CDR1 SEHNR and CDR2 FQNEAQ (reference sequence). The length of the CDR3 is 14 residues. The CDR3 coding sequence is TGTGCCAGCAGCTTAGCTCCCGGGGGCGCGGAGCAGTACCTC. It translates to CASSLAPGGAEQYL.

This clonotype has at least ten counts. V is TRBV7-2 and J is TRBJ2-7, with D possibly TRBD1 on 6 matching bases. Trimming left V 5 bases short and J 2 bases short, with 10 bases between. CDR3 size: 13 residues. The germline CDR1 and CDR2 sequences are SGHTA and FQGNSA. CDR3 sequence (DNA): TGTGCCAGCAGCCCCACAGGGCCCTACGAGCAGTACTTC. This sequence encodes CASSPTGPYEQYF.

This clonotype was seen many times. The chain is built from TRBV6-5 and TRBJ2-5, with 8 bases matching TRBD1. CDR1 and CDR2 from the germline V gene are MNHEY and SVGAGI. V lost 7 bases, J lost 4 bases, and 17 bases stayed unmatched. The CDR3 sequence is 17 residues long. The CDR3 spells CASKRQGRGASLETQYF. CDR3 in DNA: TGTGCCAGCAAGAGACAGGGGCGGGGAGCATCTCTAGAGACCCAGTACTTC.

The rearrangement links TRBV11-2 to TRBJ2-5; D is ambiguous. The V gene lost 3 bases and the J gene lost 2 bases, with 10 bases spanning the gap. CDR3 length: 14 residues. Germline V lookup: CDR1 SGHAT, CDR2 FQNNGV. CDR3 bases: TGTGCCAGCAGCTTGGGCAGGCAACAAGAGACCCAGTACTTC. This codes for CASSLGRQQETQYF.

The rearrangement joins TRBV7-8 to TRBJ1-1; tentative D call: TRBD1 (6 bases). Between the trimmed V and J ends, which lost 5 bases and 3 bases, there was a span of 22 bases. This CDR3 comprises 17 residues. The germline V gene has CDR1 SGHVS and CDR2 FQNEAQ. The CDR3 sequence: CASSLSAIGGKDTEAFF. The CDR3 DNA follows: TGTGCCAGCAGCCTCTCCGCCATAGGGGGGAAGGACACTGAAGCTTTCTTT.

The gene calls are TRBV2 and TRBJ1-6, with D hard to call. Germline CDR1 SNHLY, CDR2 FYNNEI. The CDR3 length is 12 residues. V lost 2 bases, J lost 9 bases, and 5 bases lay in between. The CDR3 DNA reads TGTGCCAGCAGTGAACTGGGTTCACCCCTCCACTTT. It yields the protein CASSELGSPLHF.

The gene calls are TRBV10-2 and TRBJ1-6; D perhaps matches TRBD1 (5 bases). Germline V lookup: CDR1 WSHSY, CDR2 SAAADI. V was clipped by 4 bases and J by 7 bases, with 11 bases between them. This CDR3 spans 14 amino acids. This chain's CDR3 is CASSAQAGNSPLHF. The CDR3 region has the DNA TGCGCCAGCAGTGCTCAGGCAGGGAATTCACCCCTCCACTTT.

This clonotype came up many times. The genes are TRBV14 and TRBJ2-1; D unclear. CDR3 size: 14 residues. Trimming cost V 2 bases and J 8 bases, with 13 bases left between them. CDR1 SGHDN and CDR2 FVKESK come from the germline V gene. The CDR3 loop reads CASSQKLIQDEQFF. Written as DNA, the CDR3 is TGTGCCAGCAGCCAAAAGCTCATTCAGGATGAGCAGTTCTTC.

The chain employs TRBV7-2 and TRBJ1-1, with no clear D. This CDR3 has 13 residues. The germline V gene has CDR1 SGHTA and CDR2 FQGNSA. Trimming pared 3 bases from V and 2 bases from J, leaving 7 bases between. CDR3 DNA: TGTGCCAGCAGCTTGATGACCAACACTGAAGCTTTCTTT. Its translation: CASSLMTNTEAFF. The full variable domain, its missing parts supplied by reference TRBV7-2 and TRBJ1-1, is GAGVSQSPSNKVTEKGKDVELRCDPISGHTALYWYRQSLGQGLEFLIYFQGNSAPDKSGLPSDRFSAERTGGSVSTLTIQRTQQEDSAVYLCASSLMTNTEAFFGQGTRLTVV.

The chain recombines TRBV10-3 with TRBJ1-4; possible D gene TRBD1, 5 bases. From germline, CDR1 is ENHRY and CDR2 SYGVKD. Trimming removed 11 bases at V and 5 bases at J, with 15 bases between. The CDR3 has 13 amino acids. The CDR3 protein is CAANGPGNEKLFF. The CDR3 bases are TGTGCCGCAAATGGGCCAGGGAATGAAAAACTGTTTTTT.

This clonotype was detected many times. The junction departs from the called germline gene at one end, perhaps through a read error. The chain combines TRBV19 with TRBJ1-2; 9 bases fit TRBD1. Germline V gives CDR1 LNHDA, CDR2 SQIVND (reference sequence). This CDR3 has 16 amino acids. The CDR3 here is CASSIRLQGANSGYTF. The CDR3 nucleotides are TGTGCCAGTAGTATCAGACTACAGGGGGCGAACTCTGGCTACACCTTC.

This clonotype was found once. V gene TRBV15 combines with J gene TRBJ1-2; D is possibly TRBD1 (5 bases). The germline V gene has CDR1 LNHNV and CDR2 YYDKDF (reference sequence). The germline V and J ends were trimmed by 4 bases and 4 bases, with 10 bases remaining between them. The CDR3 runs 13 residues. The CDR3 reads CATSIAGPYGYTF. The CDR3 DNA reads as TGTGCCACCAGCATCGCGGGGCCCTATGGCTACACCTTC. The variable domain in full, completed from reference TRBV15 and TRBJ1-2, reads DAMVIQNPRYQVTQFGKPVTLSCSQTLNHNVMYWYQQKSSQAPKLLFHYYDKDFNNEADTPDNFQSRRPNTSFCFLDIRSPGLGDTAMYLCATSIAGPYGYTFGSGTRLTVV.

The gene calls are TRBV15 and TRBJ1-5; no clear D gene. V lost 3 bases and J 0 bases, leaving 15 bases between the germline ends. Per germline, CDR1 LNHNV and CDR2 YYDKDF (reference sequence). The CDR3 extends over 17 amino acids. CDR3 bases: TGTGCCACCAGCAGGGATACGACTTTTTATAGCAATCAGCCCCAGCATTTT. Translation: CATSRDTTFYSNQPQHF.

This clonotype was detected only a few times. The CDR3 DNA is TGTGCCAGTAGTTACACAATCACAGATACGCAGTATTTT. This translates into CASSYTITDTQYF. This sequence joins TRBV19 and TRBJ2-3; no clear D gene. The ends were cut back, 5 bases at V and 2 bases at J, with 8 bases in the middle. The CDR3 is 13 residues long. Germline V gives CDR1 LNHDA, CDR2 SQIVND (reference sequence).

This clonotype occurred many times. The chain is built from TRBV5-1 and TRBJ1-2; possibly TRBD1 for D (6 bases). Germline V lookup: CDR1 SGHRS, CDR2 YFSETQ. The length of the CDR3 is 12 residues. V was clipped by 3 bases and J by 8 bases, with 11 bases between them. For the CDR3, the DNA is TGCGCCAGCAGCTGGGACAATGACGGCTACACCTTC. Encoded protein: CASSWDNDGYTF. Using reference TRBV5-1 and TRBJ1-2 for the parts outside the CDR3, the full variable domain is KAGVTQTPRYLIKTRGQQVTLSCSPISGHRSVSWYQQTPGQGLQFLFEYFSETQRNKGNFPGRFSGRQFSNSRSEMNVSTLELGDSALYLCASSWDNDGYTFGSGTRLTVV.

In its sample, this clonotype was seen many times. V is TRBV29-1 and J is TRBJ2-5; 9 bases are shared with TRBD1. J was trimmed by 13 bases and V by 4 bases; bases with no gene match: 7. Germline V gene data show CDR1 as SQVTM and CDR2 as ANQGSEA. The CDR3 is 11 residues long. The CDR3 DNA reads as TGCAGCGTTGGCGGGACAGGGAGGGTGTACTTC. Its protein is CSVGGTGRVYF.

The genes are TRBV7-2 and TRBJ2-7, with 7 bases that match TRBD1. CDR3 length: 13 amino acids. Trimming at V came to 5 bases and at J to 5 bases, leaving 6 bases not matched to a gene. The germline gives CDR1 SGHTA, CDR2 FQGNSA. CDR3: CASSEGQFDEQYF. CDR3 in DNA: TGTGCCAGCAGCGAGGGACAGTTCGACGAGCAGTACTTC.